This is a list of T cell receptor beta chains from one sample in a study of naive and memory T cell subsets. TCRdb ran MiXCR on the UMI-ligation and nested PCR reads and lists one entry per CDR3 protein. Of 23,000 or so distinct CDR3 sequences listed, approximately 11% were seen once; the top ten hold 15% to 20%. The sample was central memory CD8+ T cells from blood. These receptors were collected from a human donor in good health. Both conserved end residues are trimmed from each CDR3.

v_call,cdr3_length,j_call,cdr3_aa
TRBV29-1,11,TRBJ2-2,SGGSGSDGELF
TRBV10-3,10,TRBJ2-1,AISVKGGEQF
TRBV6-2/TRBV6-3,14,TRBJ1-1,ASSTLGQGMNTEAF
TRBV5-1,13,TRBJ2-7,ASSSWTGEAYEQY
TRBV9,13,TRBJ1-1,ASSSSRRLHTEAF
TRBV27,10,TRBJ1-4,ASSRVGEKLF
TRBV2,13,TRBJ1-5,ASSEYGSSNQPQH
TRBV9,12,TRBJ1-2,ASSPPWEGYGYT
TRBV29-1,13,TRBJ2-7,SVETPTGLSYEQY
TRBV4-1,15,TRBJ1-1,ASSQGTGGLTNTEAF
TRBV2,8,TRBJ2-7,ASSDYEQY
TRBV4-1,13,TRBJ2-3,ASSPLAGGTDTQY
TRBV15,13,TRBJ2-3,ATSGGLAGTDTQY
TRBV2,17,TRBJ2-3,ASSESRGLGGRDTDTQY
TRBV14,12,TRBJ2-1,ASSPLGRSNEQF
TRBV4-1,12,TRBJ1-1,ASSPPQGLTEAF
TRBV2,13,TRBJ2-7,ASRPGTGTDYEQY
TRBV29-1,11,TRBJ2-1,SVVLGSYNEQF
TRBV4-2,10,TRBJ2-7,ASSGGRGEQY
TRBV20-1,12,TRBJ2-7,SARDIDRSYEQY
TRBV6-5,9,TRBJ1-4,ASSYGEKLF
TRBV14,12,TRBJ1-2,ASSQVAGIYGYT
TRBV27,14,TRBJ2-7,ASSLGDSGNYYEQY
TRBV6-2/TRBV6-3,13,TRBJ2-3,ASSYGPSSTDTQY
TRBV7-9,13,TRBJ2-1,ASSHSGSRSDEQF
TRBV7-8,15,TRBJ1-3,ASSLGGQGSSGNTIY
TRBV9,14,TRBJ2-1,ASSSGGDRRINEQF
TRBV11-3,12,TRBJ1-1,ASSLPEPGTEAF
TRBV4-1,14,TRBJ1-6,ASSQDAGQGNSPLH
TRBV29-1,11,TRBJ1-2,SVTDGLNYGYT
TRBV7-9,12,TRBJ1-1,ASSLGAGNTEAF
TRBV20-1,14,TRBJ2-7,SASALDDRTGYEQY
TRBV5-1,16,TRBJ2-6,ASSLVQGPSSGANVLT
TRBV2,13,TRBJ2-1,ASRELAFVYNEQF
TRBV10-2,15,TRBJ2-7,ASSPTVGAGINYEQY
TRBV27,10,TRBJ1-2,ASSSSSKGYT
TRBV27,15,TRBJ2-2,ASTLVTGGKDTGELF
TRBV20-1,13,TRBJ1-2,SARNPGQGDLSYT
TRBV13,12,TRBJ2-7,ASSSRADAYEQY
TRBV6-2/TRBV6-3,10,TRBJ2-1,ASGLAPNEQF
TRBV4-1,13,TRBJ2-7,ASSQVDRGSYEQY